Shown below are 26 T cell receptor beta chains from a single sample sequenced in a study of beta chain features in type 1 diabetes. The whole isolated RNA underwent reverse transcription, so sequencing captured expressed TCRB transcripts. The repertoire was sequenced with immunoSEQ multiplex PCR; TCRdb's copy has only in-frame clones and lacks some. The data show around 300,000 clones, roughly 15% seen once. The sample was central memory CD4+ T cells from blood. Receptors originate from a man under 40 in good health.

This chain links TRBV5-4 with TRBJ2-1; 8 bases fit TRBD2. The germline gives CDR1 SGHNT, CDR2 YYREEE (reference sequence). The CDR3 is made up of 15 amino acids. V lost 4 bases, J lost 7 bases, and 10 bases stayed unmatched. For the CDR3, the DNA is TGTGCCAGCAGCGCGCCCGATCAGCGGGAGAATGAGCAGTTCTTC. Translated, it gives CASSAPDQRENEQFF.

A note on this clone: Relative to the germline gene, one junction end is altered; a read error may explain this. The rearrangement joins TRBV5-4 to TRBJ2-6; D gene unclear. Germline CDR1 and CDR2: SGHNT and YYREEE (reference sequence). The CDR3 is 17 amino acids. The CDR3 reads CASSQDSVSAGANVLTF. DNA of the CDR3: TGCGCCAGCAGCCAAGATTCAGTTTCGGCTGGGGCCAACGTCCTGACTTTC.

In the case of this clone: Since a far larger clone is one base different, this is likely a read error. This rearrangement joins TRBV5-4 to TRBJ1-2; D is perhaps TRBD1 (5 bases). Germline CDR1 is SGHNT and CDR2 is YYREEE (reference sequence). The CDR3 runs to 13 residues. V was shortened by 5 bases and J by 4 bases, with 12 bases between the two germline ends. The CDR3 reads CASSPTGGYGYTF. For the CDR3, the DNA is TGTGCCAGCAGTCCTACAGGAGGCTATGGCTACACCTTC.

This sequence joins TRBV25-1 and TRBJ1-2, with TRBD1 matching 10 bases. V lost 3 bases, J lost 8 bases, and 6 bases stayed unmatched. This CDR3 is built from 14 residues. Germline V gene data show CDR1 as MGHDK and CDR2 as SYGVNS. The CDR3 spells CASSDLSDRGGYTF. The CDR3 nucleotides read TGTGCCAGCAGTGATCTTTCGGACAGGGGGGGCTACACCTTC.

This chain connects TRBV7-8 to TRBJ2-3; 9 nucleotides align to TRBD2. Germline values: CDR1 SGHVS, CDR2 FQNEAQ. The CDR3 contains 14 residues. The CDR3 here is CAGAAGGSSNTQYF. CDR3 coding DNA: TGTGCGGGAGCGGCGGGGGGGAGCTCGAATACGCAGTATTTT.

This clone appeared a few times. This rearrangement joins TRBV7-2 to TRBJ1-3; tentative D call: TRBD1 (5 bases). The CDR3 totals 14 residues. Trimming stripped 8 bases from V and 3 bases from J, with 14 bases between. Per germline, CDR1 SGHTA and CDR2 FQGNSA. CDR3 protein: CASRTPRDGNTIYF. The CDR3 DNA sequence: TGTGCCAGCCGGACACCCAGGGATGGAAACACCATATATTTT.

This clone appeared many times. The V gene is TRBV7-6, the J gene TRBJ2-3, with 7 bases aligning to TRBD1. Germline V gene sequence: CDR1 SGHVS, CDR2 FNYEAQ. The CDR3 covers 15 residues. With V trimmed by 1 base and J by 2 bases, 3 bases remained unmatched. This CDR3 is CASSLETGFTDTQYF. The CDR3 bases are TGTGCCAGCAGCTTAGAGACAGGGTTCACAGATACGCAGTATTTT.

The DNA for the CDR3 is TGTGCCAGCAGCGTAGCTGGACCTGGCTACACCTTC. Residues: CASSVAGPGYTF. This chain links TRBV9 with TRBJ1-2, with unresolved D. Germline CDR1 and CDR2: SGDLS and YYNGEE. This CDR3 has 12 amino acids. V lost 0 bases, J lost 7 bases, and 7 bases lay in between. Full variable domain (rest looked up from reference TRBV9 and TRBJ1-2): DSGVTQTPKHLITATGQRVTLRCSPRSGDLSVYWYQQSLDQGLQFLIQYYNGEERAKGNILERFSAQQFPDLHSELNLSSLELGDSALYFCASSVAGPGYTFGSGTRLTVV.

In the case of this clone: This sample also contains other DNA sequences that code for the same CDR3. The chain combines TRBV9 with TRBJ2-3; TRBD2 matches at 8 bases. The CDR3 runs to 15 residues. With V trimmed by 2 bases and J by 0 bases, 2 bases remained unmatched. Germline V gene lookup returns CDR1 SGDLS and CDR2 YYNGEE. CDR3: CASSVSGTSTDTQYF. CDR3 bases: TGTGCCAGCAGCGTTAGCGGGACTAGCACAGATACGCAGTATTTT.

The J gene is TRBJ2-3, the V gene TRBV4-3; 8 bases agree with TRBD2. Germline CDR1 is LGHNA and CDR2 is YSLEER. The CDR3 spans 15 residues. Trimming cost V 4 bases and J 3 bases; bases outside gene matches: 6. CDR3 residues: CASSRSGRGTDTQYF. The CDR3 DNA is TGCGCCAGCAGCCGGAGCGGGAGAGGGACAGATACGCAGTATTTT.

The chain is built from TRBV5-4 and TRBJ2-3; no reliable D call. V lost 4 bases and J 2 bases, leaving 14 bases between the germline ends. The length of the CDR3 is 15 residues. Germline assignment: CDR1 SGHNT and CDR2 YYREEE (reference sequence). The CDR3, as DNA: TGTGCCAGCAGCCAAGGATCAGGATTCACAGATACGCAGTATTTT. Translation: CASSQGSGFTDTQYF.

This clone was observed a handful of times. V gene TRBV6-1 combines with J gene TRBJ2-5; 7 bases map to TRBD1. The CDR3 sequence is 16 residues long. Germline CDR1 and CDR2: MNHNS and SASEGT. Trimming removed 6 bases from V and 4 bases from J; junction bases left unmatched: 14. For the CDR3, the DNA is TGTGCCAGCAGCGAACTACCACAGGGGAGCCGAGAGACCCAGTACTTC. Translation: CASSELPQGSRETQYF.

The chain joins TRBV5-4 to TRBJ2-1; 15 bases are shared with TRBD2. CDR1 is SGHNT and CDR2 is YYREEE in the germline V gene (reference sequence). CDR3 size: 16 residues. The junction had 4 bases not matched to a gene; V was cut back by 0 bases and J by 9 bases. The CDR3, as DNA: TGTGCCAGCAGCTTGGGTGGACTAGCGGGAGGGGGTGAGCAGTTCTTC. It translates to CASSLGGLAGGGEQFF.

This clone has more than one count but fewer than ten. Other DNA sequences in the sample encode the same CDR3. The J gene is TRBJ1-2, the V gene TRBV25-1; the D gene is possibly TRBD1 (5 bases). This CDR3 region has 14 residues. Looked up from germline, CDR1 is MGHDK and CDR2 is SYGVNS. V was shortened by 2 bases and J by 8 bases, with 15 bases between the two germline ends. CDR3 in DNA: TGTGCCAGCAGTGAAGGAGGTGGGACCTGGGGCTACACCTTC. It codes for CASSEGGGTWGYTF.

The rearrangement uses TRBV5-4 and TRBJ2-1, with TRBD2 identical over 9 bases. Germline V gives CDR1 SGHNT, CDR2 YYREEE (reference sequence). Trimming at V came to 0 bases and at J to 8 bases, leaving 9 bases not matched to a gene. This CDR3 region has 16 residues. The CDR3 bases are TGTGCCAGCAGCTTGGCAGGCCTAGCGGGAAAGTATGAGCAGTTCTTC. Amino acid sequence: CASSLAGLAGKYEQFF. The whole variable domain, filled in from reference TRBV5-4 and TRBJ2-1, reads ETGVTQSPTHLIKTRGQQVTLRCSSQSGHNTVSWYQQALGQGPQFIFQYYREEENGRGNFPPRFSGLQFPNYSSELNVNALELDDSALYLCASSLAGLAGKYEQFFGPGTRLTVL.

This clone was found many times. An end of the junction does not agree with germline; a read error may underlie this. Here the CDR3 reads CACSSPLRLAGLTDTQYF. CDR3 bases: TGTGCCTGCAGCTCCCCGTTAAGACTAGCGGGCCTCACAGATACGCAGTATTTT. V usage is TRBV7-2 and J usage is TRBJ2-3, with 10 bases identical to TRBD2. Germline V gene data show CDR1 as SGHTA and CDR2 as FQGNSA. The CDR3 is 18 residues long. Based on the CDR3 plus reference TRBV7-2 and TRBJ2-3, the full variable domain is GAGVSQSPSNKVTEKGKDVELRCDPISGHTALYWYRQSLGQGLEFLIYFQGNSAPDKSGLPSDRFSAERTGGSVSTLTIQRTQQEDSAVYLCACSSPLRLAGLTDTQYFGPGTRLTVL.

This clone was seen a handful of times. The CDR3 DNA reads TGCAGCGTTGATGGAGCGGGGCCGGGAGAGACCCAGTACTTC. Protein sequence: CSVDGAGPGETQYF. The chain carries TRBV29-1 and TRBJ2-5; TRBD2 aligns across 7 bases. In germline, CDR1 is SQVTM, CDR2 ANQGSEA. V lost 3 bases, J lost 4 bases, and 8 bases stayed unmatched. The CDR3 loop spans 14 amino acids.

This clone was counted only a few times. The V and J genes are TRBV5-1 and TRBJ2-5; a weak D match, TRBD2 (6 bases). The CDR3 consists of 16 residues. Germline V lookup: CDR1 SGHRS, CDR2 YFSETQ. V was trimmed by 0 bases and J by 3 bases, leaving 15 bases between them. CDR3 DNA sequence: TGCGCCAGCAGCTTGGGGTTAGGCGGGAACGAAGAGACCCAGTACTTC. Translating it yields CASSLGLGGNEETQYF. The whole variable domain, remainder taken from reference TRBV5-1 and TRBJ2-5, is KAGVTQTPRYLIKTRGQQVTLSCSPISGHRSVSWYQQTPGQGLQFLFEYFSETQRNKGNFPGRFSGRQFSNSRSEMNVSTLELGDSALYLCASSLGLGGNEETQYFGPGTRLLVL.

In its sample, this clone was seen a few times. The chain recombines TRBV6-5 with TRBJ1-1; D uncertain. This CDR3 is built from 13 residues. The germline V and J ends were trimmed by 5 bases and 8 bases, with 15 bases remaining between them. Germline assignment: CDR1 MNHEY and CDR2 SVGAGI. CDR3 residues: CASSDPVREEAFF. CDR3 coding DNA: TGTGCCAGCAGTGACCCGGTCCGGGAAGAAGCTTTCTTT.

This clone was observed a few times. This rearrangement joins TRBV5-6 to TRBJ2-2; D not certain. The germline V gene encodes CDR1 SGHDT and CDR2 YYEEEE. The CDR3 is 14 amino acids. The ends were cut back, 4 bases at V and 8 bases at J, with 15 bases in the middle. In DNA, the CDR3 is TGTGCCAGCAGCCCCCTCAGCCCGACGGGGGAGCTGTTTTTT. Encoded protein: CASSPLSPTGELFF.

As regards this clone: Within the sample, other DNA sequences also encode this same CDR3. The CDR3 here is CASSLSETQYF. Here the CDR3 DNA reads TGTGCCAGCAGCTTAAGTGAGACCCAGTACTTC. The chain links TRBV7-9 to TRBJ2-5; D is ambiguous. V gave up 2 bases and J gave up 5 bases, with 3 bases separating them. CDR3 size: 11 residues. The V gene's germline CDR1 is SEHNR and CDR2 FQNEAQ (reference sequence).

J is TRBJ2-3 and V is TRBV6-1, with a weak D call TRBD2 (5 bases). The CDR3 is 12 amino acids. V was clipped by 6 bases and J by 3 bases, with 7 bases between them. The germline gives CDR1 MNHNS, CDR2 SASEGT. The CDR3, as DNA: TGTGCCAGCAGGCCGGGGACAGATACGCAGTATTTT. Encoded protein: CASRPGTDTQYF.

There are a few counts of this clone. The rearrangement links TRBV7-2 to TRBJ2-1, with 16 bases fitting TRBD2. Losses at the gene ends were 5 bases for V and 5 bases for J; bases not matched to a gene: 6. Germline CDR1 reads SGHTA; CDR2 reads FQGNSA. This CDR3 spans 17 amino acids. CDR3: CASSLGTSGRANNEQFF. CDR3 coding DNA: TGTGCCAGCAGCCTAGGGACTAGCGGGAGGGCAAACAATGAGCAGTTCTTC.

This clone has only a few counts. CDR3 nucleotides: TGCGCCAGCAGCCAAAGGGCTGCTAGCGGGGTGAATGAGCAGTTCTTC. Its protein product is CASSQRAASGVNEQFF. The chain uses TRBV4-1 and TRBJ2-1; 9 positions agree with TRBD2. The CDR3 runs 16 residues. Germline assignment: CDR1 MGHRA and CDR2 YSYEKL. V lost 2 bases, J lost 7 bases, and 9 bases stayed unmatched.

V gene TRBV11-2 combines with J gene TRBJ1-2; D not certain. Germline values: CDR1 SGHAT, CDR2 FQNNGV. The CDR3 loop spans 13 amino acids. Trimming took off 6 bases at V and 6 bases at J, with 14 bases between the two ends. The CDR3 loop is CASRPSTLDGYTF. The CDR3 bases are TGTGCCAGCAGACCGTCTACTTTGGATGGCTACACCTTC.

In its sample, this clone was seen a few times. V usage is TRBV11-2 and J usage is TRBJ2-7; 11 bases map to TRBD2. V shed 5 bases and J 7 bases; nucleotides not matched to a gene: 4. CDR3 size: 13 residues. Germline values: CDR1 SGHAT, CDR2 FQNNGV. The chain's CDR3 is CASSLLAGGEQYV. Written as DNA, the CDR3 is TGTGCCAGCAGCCTATTAGCGGGAGGGGAGCAGTACGTC.